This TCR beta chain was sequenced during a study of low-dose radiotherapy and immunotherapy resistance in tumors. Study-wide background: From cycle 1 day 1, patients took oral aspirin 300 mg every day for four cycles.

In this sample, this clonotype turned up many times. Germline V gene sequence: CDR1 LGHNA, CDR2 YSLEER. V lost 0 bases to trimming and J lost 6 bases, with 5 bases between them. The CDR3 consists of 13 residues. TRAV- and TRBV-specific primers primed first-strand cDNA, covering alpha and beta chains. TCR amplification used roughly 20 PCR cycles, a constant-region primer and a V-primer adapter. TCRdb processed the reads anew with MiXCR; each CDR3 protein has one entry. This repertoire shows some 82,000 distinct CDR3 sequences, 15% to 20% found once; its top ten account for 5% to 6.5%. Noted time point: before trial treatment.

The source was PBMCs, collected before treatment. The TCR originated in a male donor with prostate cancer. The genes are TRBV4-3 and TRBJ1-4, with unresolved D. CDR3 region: CASSQDRDEKLFF. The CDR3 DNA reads TGCGCCAGCAGCCAAGATCGGGATGAAAAACTGTTTTTT.